This T cell receptor beta chain was sequenced for a study of Ad26.COV2.S vaccination and SARS-CoV-2 variants. Study-wide background: The donor participated in the COV1001 trial, in its Ad26.COV2.S arm. Recipients of Ad26.COV2.S got it intramuscularly, once or twice 56 days apart. Notes on the study in general: Vaccine recipients and placebo recipients showed similar non-spike TCR breadth.

The CDR3 totals 15 residues. Germline CDR1 reads SQVTM; CDR2 reads ANQGSEA. Trimming at V came to 8 bases and at J to 1 base, leaving 10 bases not matched to a gene. Treatment defined: over 15 received Ad26.COV2.S at low or high dose, single or two shots; roughly 5 received placebo; per-sample allocation not given. Sampling occurred on day 63 after the first vaccine or placebo injection. Ad26 vector vaccine expressed Wuhan-strain SARS-CoV-2 spike. The protocol was immunoSEQ multiplex PCR, while the TCRdb copy is restricted to in-frame clones and leaves out a portion. The sample lists about 390,000 clones, 92% seen once, with around 1.7% in the top ten. About this clone itself: Its antigen remains unknown.

The sequenced sample was peripheral blood, obtained in a trial of Ad26.COV2.S vaccine versus placebo. This sequence joins TRBV29-1 and TRBJ2-4; 8 positions agree with TRBD1. The source of this sequence is a person aged 18-60 years who received the Ad26.COV2.S COVID-19 vaccine or a placebo. The CDR3 DNA follows: TGCAGCACAAGACAGGGGAGTGGGGCCAAAAACATTCAGTACTTC. Its translation is CSTRQGSGAKNIQYF.